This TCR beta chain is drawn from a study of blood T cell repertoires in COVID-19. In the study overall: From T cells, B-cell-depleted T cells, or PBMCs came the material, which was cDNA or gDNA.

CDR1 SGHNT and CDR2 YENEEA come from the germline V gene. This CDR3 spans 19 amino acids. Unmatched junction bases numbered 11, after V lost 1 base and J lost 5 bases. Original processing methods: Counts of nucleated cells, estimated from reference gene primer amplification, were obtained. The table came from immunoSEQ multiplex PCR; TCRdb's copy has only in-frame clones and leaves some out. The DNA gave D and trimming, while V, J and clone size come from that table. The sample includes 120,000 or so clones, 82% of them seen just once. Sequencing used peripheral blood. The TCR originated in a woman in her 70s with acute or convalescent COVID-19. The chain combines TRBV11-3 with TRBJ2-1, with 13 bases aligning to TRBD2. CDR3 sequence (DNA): TGTGCCAGCAGCTTAGCCCCCCTTCTACTAGCGGGGGGGCACAATGAGCAGTTCTTC. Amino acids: CASSLAPLLLAGGHNEQFF. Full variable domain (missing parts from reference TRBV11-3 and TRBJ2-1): EAGVVQSPRYKIIEKKQPVAFWCNPISGHNTLYWYLQNLGQGPELLIRYENEEAVDDSQLPKDRFSAERLKGVDSTLKIQPAELGDSAVYLCASSLAPLLLAGGHNEQFFGPGTRLTVL.